This paragraph covers one T cell receptor beta chain sequence. The record originates from a study of T cell responses to AZD1222 COVID-19 vaccine. Only in-frame clones appear in the TCRdb table, and some are missing; sequencing was by immunoSEQ multiplex PCR. The sample holds around 150,000 clones, just over 90% seen once. Sequenced material: peripheral blood, taken 28 days after the second AZD1222 dose. This receptor was identified in an adult who received the AZD1222 COVID-19 vaccine.

In nucleotides, the CDR3 is TGTGCCAGCAGCTCACCCCGAGCGGGAGGGGACACCGGGGAGCTGTTTTTT. It specifies CASSSPRAGGDTGELFF. The V and J genes are TRBV7-9 and TRBJ2-2; TRBD2 agrees at 10 bases. The CDR3 has 17 amino acids. CDR1 SEHNR and CDR2 FQNEAQ come from the germline V gene (reference sequence). Trimming at V came to 4 bases and at J to 3 bases, leaving 8 bases not matched to a gene.